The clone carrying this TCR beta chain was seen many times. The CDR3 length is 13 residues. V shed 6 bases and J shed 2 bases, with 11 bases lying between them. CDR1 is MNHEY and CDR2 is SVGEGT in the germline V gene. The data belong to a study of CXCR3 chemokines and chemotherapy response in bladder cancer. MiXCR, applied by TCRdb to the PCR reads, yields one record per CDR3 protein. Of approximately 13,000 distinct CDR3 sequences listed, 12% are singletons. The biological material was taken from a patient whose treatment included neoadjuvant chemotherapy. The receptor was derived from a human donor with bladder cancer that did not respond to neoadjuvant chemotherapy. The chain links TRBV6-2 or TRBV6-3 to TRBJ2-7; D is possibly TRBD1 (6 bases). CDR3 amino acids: CASSLRDTYEQYF. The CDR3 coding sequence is TGTGCCAGCAGCCTCCGGGACACCTACGAGCAGTACTTC.